These T cell receptor beta chains were read from a single sample in a study of glioma-infiltrating T cells after dendritic cell vaccination. Produced via immunoSEQ multiplex PCR; TCRdb's table is partial and in-frame only. The data show tens of thousands of clones, 79% seen once. This specimen consisted of blood, obtained before dendritic cell vaccination. Receptors originate from a human donor with glioblastoma. Both conserved end residues are part of each CDR3. Fields, in order: clone size, V gene, D gene, J gene, CDR3 length, CDR3 protein, CDR3 DNA. D genes are given only for firm matches. Not every row has a clone size; where given, it reads once, few, many or a size class.

NA	TRBV4-3	NA	TRBJ2-3	16	CASSQDPSRSTDTQYF	TGCGCCAGCAGCCAAGATCCTAGCCGCAGCACAGATACGCAGTATTTT
once	TRBV6-6	TRBD2	TRBJ2-7	14	CASSPGLARLEQYF	TGTGCCAGCAGCCCAGGACTAGCCAGGCTCGAGCAGTACTTC
NA	TRBV7-6	NA	TRBJ2-7	15	CASSLEAGSSYEQYF	TGTGCCAGCAGCTTAGAGGCAGGTTCGTCCTACGAGCAGTACTTC
NA	TRBV6-4	NA	TRBJ1-2	13	CASTAGEGYGYTF	TGTGCCAGCACCGCGGGGGAAGGCTATGGCTACACCTTC
NA	TRBV20-1	NA	TRBJ2-3	11	CSEGDADTQYF	TGCAGTGAGGGAGACGCAGATACGCAGTATTTT
NA	TRBV7-2	TRBD2	TRBJ2-3	16	CASRSNSGRAGDTQYF	TGTGCCAGCAGATCAAATAGCGGGAGGGCAGGTGATACGCAGTATTTT
NA	TRBV5-1	NA	TRBJ2-5	13	CASSLAGGETQYF	TGCGCCAGCAGCTTGGCCGGAGGGGAGACCCAGTACTTC
NA	TRBV6-5	NA	TRBJ1-4	13	CASSSQGYEKLFF	TGTGCCAGCAGTTCTCAGGGGTATGAAAAACTGTTTTTT
NA	TRBV19	TRBD1	TRBJ1-2	12	CAGGDSYYGYTF	TGTGCCGGCGGGGACAGCTACTATGGCTACACCTTC
NA	TRBV7-2	TRBD2	TRBJ2-7	14	CASSFAGGGYEQYF	TGTGCCAGCAGCTTCGCGGGGGGGGGCTACGAGCAGTACTTC
NA	TRBV5-1	NA	TRBJ2-7	15	CASTQERRGSYEQYF	TGCGCCAGCACCCAAGAGCGGAGGGGCTCCTACGAGCAGTACTTC
NA	TRBV19	TRBD1	TRBJ1-5	16	CASSIVLGTGNEPQHF	TGTGCCAGTAGTATAGTGCTCGGGACAGGGAATGAGCCCCAGCATTTT
NA	TRBV29-1	NA	TRBJ2-6	14	CSVLTGYGANVLTF	TGCAGCGTCCTAACAGGGTATGGGGCCAACGTCCTGACTTTC
NA	TRBV18	NA	TRBJ1-6	13	CASSPPGAGTLHF	TGTGCCAGCTCACCACCAGGGGCGGGAACCCTCCACTTT
NA	TRBV5-1	NA	TRBJ2-5	15	CASSAGGQGTETQYF	TGCGCCAGCTCGGCTGGTGGGCAGGGGACGGAGACCCAGTACTTC
NA	TRBV10-2	NA	TRBJ2-7	15	CASSEYGGPSYEQYF	TGCGCCAGCAGTGAGTACGGGGGTCCCTCCTACGAGCAGTACTTC
NA	TRBV7-9	NA	TRBJ2-2	15	CASSPDKGFAGELFF	TGTGCCAGCAGCCCGGACAAGGGATTTGCCGGGGAGCTGTTTTTT
NA	TRBV7-2	NA	TRBJ2-7	15	CASSLSGELTYEQYF	TGTGCCAGCAGCTTATCGGGAGAATTGACCTACGAGCAGTACTTC
NA	TRBV19	TRBD1	TRBJ2-3	16	CTSSNRGTGGTDTQYF	TGTACCAGTAGTAATCGGGGGACAGGGGGCACAGATACGCAGTATTTT
NA	TRBV19	TRBD1	TRBJ2-5	13	CASRRQGEETQYF	TGTGCCAGTAGACGGCAGGGGGAAGAGACCCAGTACTTC
few	TRBV6-1	NA	TRBJ2-7	11	CASVRGNEQYF	TGTGCCAGCGTAAGGGGGAATGAGCAGTACTTC
NA	TRBV2	TRBD2	TRBJ2-7	15	CASSDLVLADYEQYF	TGTGCCAGCAGTGATTTGGTCCTAGCGGATTACGAGCAGTACTTC
NA	TRBV5-1	NA	TRBJ1-2	14	CASSLTGDAYGYTF	TGCGCCAGCAGCTTGACGGGGGATGCCTATGGCTACACCTTC
NA	TRBV5-4	NA	TRBJ2-1	16	CASSLAASDSYNEQFF	TGTGCCAGCAGCTTGGCGGCTAGCGACTCCTACAATGAGCAGTTCTTC
NA	TRBV18	TRBD1	TRBJ2-1	14	CASSGQGNNNEQFF	TGTGCCAGCTCGGGACAGGGGAATAACAATGAGCAGTTCTTC
NA	TRBV29-1	TRBD1	TRBJ1-1	13	CSVDLAGTGKAFF	TGCAGCGTTGACTTAGCCGGGACAGGGAAAGCTTTCTTT
few	TRBV4-3	TRBD2	TRBJ2-3	20	CASSQDVKVPGMAGGDTQYF	TGCGCCAGCAGCCAAGATGTAAAGGTTCCAGGGATGGCGGGAGGAGATACGCAGTATTTT
NA	TRBV11-2	NA	TRBJ2-5	13	CASSTKRRETQYF	TGTGCCAGCAGCACCAAGCGGCGGGAGACCCAGTACTTC
once	TRBV15	NA	TRBJ2-1	17	CATSTHRDFKFYNEQFF	TGTGCCACCAGCACCCACCGGGACTTCAAGTTCTACAATGAGCAGTTCTTC
NA	TRBV7-6	NA	TRBJ2-2	14	CASTSGSNTGELFF	TGTGCCAGCACGTCGGGGTCGAACACCGGGGAGCTGTTTTTT
NA	TRBV5-6	NA	TRBJ2-5	14	CASSLDPTQETQYF	TGTGCCAGCAGCTTGGACCCGACTCAAGAGACCCAGTACTTC
NA	TRBV19	TRBD2	TRBJ2-2	15	CASSITSGEDGELFF	TGTGCCAGTAGTATTACTAGCGGCGAGGACGGGGAGCTGTTTTTT
NA	TRBV6-9	NA	TRBJ2-1	18	CASRSGLTQGNNYNEQFF	TGTGCCAGCAGGTCCGGACTCACACAGGGAAACAACTACAATGAGCAGTTCTTC
NA	TRBV5-4	NA	TRBJ2-7	12	CASSLEGAEQYF	TGTGCCAGCAGCTTGGAAGGGGCCGAGCAGTACTTC
once	TRBV15	NA	TRBJ2-3	16	CATSRGPAGLTDTQYF	TGTGCCACCAGCAGAGGTCCAGCGGGCCTCACAGATACGCAGTATTTT
NA	TRBV28	TRBD1	TRBJ1-5	14	CASKGQGAFQPQHF	TGTGCCAGCAAAGGACAGGGGGCGTTTCAGCCCCAGCATTTT
NA	TRBV30	TRBD1	TRBJ2-1	14	CAWSTGGFGNEQFF	TGTGCCTGGAGTACAGGGGGCTTTGGGAATGAGCAGTTCTTC
NA	TRBV4-3	NA	TRBJ2-7	15	CASSQAGDPAGRQYF	TGCGCCAGCAGCCAAGCGGGGGACCCAGCAGGGCGGCAGTACTTC
NA	TRBV5-1	TRBD1	TRBJ1-1	15	CASSTGGQGRAEAFF	TGCGCCAGCAGCACCGGAGGACAGGGACGCGCTGAAGCTTTCTTT
NA	TRBV9	NA	TRBJ2-1	18	CASSSGGPQGGSYNEQFF	TGTGCCAGCAGCTCGGGAGGGCCTCAGGGGGGCTCCTACAATGAGCAGTTCTTC